A selection of T cell receptor beta chains follows, all from one sample in a study of T cell changes during pregnancy in multiple sclerosis. Using immunoSEQ multiplex PCR, the repertoire was profiled, and TCRdb retains in-frame clones only, with some absent. This table has more than 85,000 clones, around 93% appearing once. The material was peripheral blood, obtained before pregnancy. These receptors were obtained from a female donor with multiple sclerosis, enrolled in a pregnancy study. Each CDR3 is given with its conserved first and last residue. D genes are given only for firm matches. Only part of the rows carry a size: once, few, many, or a class if the clone is expanded.

v_gene,d_gene,abundance,len,j_gene,CDR3aa,CDR3nt
TRBV5-1,-,-,12,TRBJ2-5,CASGATPVTQYF,TGCGCCAGCGGAGCAACCCCAGTGACCCAGTACTTC
TRBV27,-,-,13,TRBJ1-2,CASREGVYYGYTF,TGTGCCAGTAGGGAGGGGGTTTACTATGGCTACACCTTC
TRBV27,-,-,19,TRBJ2-1,CASSLHWDTGLEIHNEQFF,TGTGCCAGCAGTCTTCATTGGGACACCGGACTAGAAATTCACAATGAGCAGTTCTTC
TRBV6-1,TRBD2,-,17,TRBJ2-1,CASSEGVWGEGGYEQFF,TGTGCCAGCAGTGAAGGGGTTTGGGGGGAGGGTGGCTATGAGCAGTTCTTC
TRBV7-8,TRBD1,-,14,TRBJ2-5,CASSSGQGWETQYF,TGTGCCAGCAGCTCTGGACAGGGGTGGGAGACCCAGTACTTC
TRBV4-1,TRBD2,-,14,TRBJ2-5,CASSVTSGEETQYF,TGCGCCAGCAGCGTGACTAGCGGGGAAGAGACCCAGTACTTC
TRBV5-6,TRBD2,-,16,TRBJ2-3,CASSRLAGGFTDTQYF,TGTGCCAGCAGCCGACTAGCGGGAGGGTTCACAGATACGCAGTATTTT
TRBV6-1,-,-,15,TRBJ1-4,CASSDLTVFNEKLFF,TGTGCCAGCAGTGACCTGACAGTATTTAATGAAAAACTGTTTTTT
TRBV5-6,-,-,18,TRBJ2-6,CASSWRGTAISGANVLTF,TGTGCCAGCAGCTGGAGGGGGACAGCGATCTCTGGGGCCAACGTCCTGACTTTC
TRBV5-4,-,-,12,TRBJ2-1,CASSLAERSKFF,TGTGCCAGCAGCTTGGCCGAAAGGAGCAAGTTCTTC
TRBV7-2,-,-,16,TRBJ2-2,CASSLDRFKNTGELFF,TGTGCCAGCAGCTTAGACCGGTTCAAGAACACCGGGGAGCTGTTTTTT
TRBV6-1,-,once,15,TRBJ2-1,CASSEESGTYNEQFF,TGTGCCAGCAGTGAAGAGAGCGGAACCTACAATGAGCAGTTCTTC
TRBV7-9,TRBD2,-,16,TRBJ2-4,CASSLVAGGPKNIQYF,TGTGCCAGCAGCTTAGTTGCGGGAGGGCCCAAAAACATTCAGTACTTC
TRBV14,-,-,16,TRBJ1-2,CASSQKRNPINYGYTF,TGTGCCAGCAGCCAAAAGAGGAACCCAATTAACTATGGCTACACCTTC
TRBV19,TRBD1,-,16,TRBJ1-2,CASSIGTVHTSYGYTF,TGTGCCAGTAGTATCGGGACAGTACATACTAGTTATGGCTACACCTTC
TRBV6-6,TRBD2,-,15,TRBJ2-7,CASRPRTSGVNEQYF,TGTGCCAGCAGACCCCGCACTAGCGGTGTTAACGAGCAGTACTTC
TRBV19,-,-,13,TRBJ2-3,CASRTGSTDTQYF,TGTGCCAGTAGAACGGGATCCACAGATACGCAGTATTTT
TRBV7-9,TRBD2,once,12,TRBJ2-2,CASRRGTGELFF,TGTGCCAGCAGGCGGGGGACCGGGGAGCTGTTTTTT
TRBV25-1,TRBD1,-,18,TRBJ2-4,CASNRIEGQGSAKNIQYF,TGTGCCAGCAACCGAATCGAGGGACAGGGCTCAGCCAAAAACATTCAGTACTTC
TRBV30,-,-,12,TRBJ2-7,CAWSVRQEVQYF,TGTGCCTGGAGTGTACGACAGGAGGTGCAGTACTTC
TRBV18,TRBD1,-,14,TRBJ1-1,CASSPTTGRTEAFF,TGTGCCAGCTCACCCACGACAGGGAGGACTGAAGCTTTCTTT
TRBV5-1,TRBD2,-,15,TRBJ2-1,CASSFGLAGVGEQFF,TGCGCCAGCAGCTTCGGGCTAGCGGGAGTAGGAGAGCAGTTCTTC
TRBV18,TRBD1,-,15,TRBJ1-3,CASSPDRDSGNTIYF,TGTGCCAGCTCCCCAGACAGGGACTCTGGAAACACCATATATTTT
TRBV7-9,-,-,13,TRBJ2-1,CASRDSLVNEQFF,TGTGCCAGCAGGGACTCACTAGTCAATGAGCAGTTCTTC
TRBV9,TRBD2,-,16,TRBJ2-2,CASSVIAGENTGELFF,TGTGCCAGCAGCGTAATAGCGGGAGAGAACACCGGGGAGCTGTTTTTT
TRBV18,-,-,14,TRBJ2-2,CASSPQTSISELFF,TGTGCCAGCTCACCCCAGACTAGTATCTCGGAGCTGTTTTTT
TRBV28,-,-,14,TRBJ2-5,CASSGDNVQETQYF,TGTGCCAGCAGTGGCGACAATGTCCAAGAGACCCAGTACTTC
TRBV10-1,-,-,15,TRBJ1-5,CASTKDRENDQPQHF,TGCGCCAGCACCAAGGACAGAGAGAATGATCAGCCCCAGCATTTT
TRBV5-1,TRBD1,-,14,TRBJ1-2,CASSWNRQGDGYTF,TGCGCCAGCAGCTGGAATCGACAGGGTGATGGCTACACCTTC
TRBV7-9,TRBD2,-,15,TRBJ2-1,CASSLTSGVYNEQFF,TGTGCCAGCAGCTTGACTAGCGGGGTATACAATGAGCAGTTCTTC
TRBV27,-,-,15,TRBJ2-7,CASSSPWTAYYEQYF,TGTGCCAGCAGTTCTCCATGGACAGCCTACTACGAGCAGTACTTC
TRBV7-3,TRBD1,-,14,TRBJ2-3,CASSLGQGPDTQYF,TGTGCCAGCAGCCTTGGACAGGGGCCAGATACGCAGTATTTT
TRBV5-1,TRBD1,-,15,TRBJ1-1,CASSFSENRGTEAFF,TGCGCCAGCAGCTTCTCCGAGAACAGGGGAACTGAAGCTTTCTTT
TRBV7-9,-,-,12,TRBJ2-7,CASSPRLYEQYF,TGTGCCAGCAGCCCCCGTCTTTACGAGCAGTACTTC
TRBV15,-,-,17,TRBJ1-5,CATSRDGQSYSNQPQHF,TGTGCCACCAGCAGAGATGGGCAGTCCTATAGCAATCAGCCCCAGCATTTT
TRBV7-6,TRBD2,-,19,TRBJ2-7,CASSLAVITSGSEVGRQYF,TGTGCCAGCAGCTTAGCGGTGATAACTAGCGGGAGTGAGGTGGGGCGGCAGTACTTC
TRBV18,TRBD1,once,15,TRBJ2-2,CASSEQTGITGELFF,TGTGCCAGCTCAGAGCAGACAGGGATCACCGGGGAGCTGTTTTTT
TRBV5-1,TRBD1,-,19,TRBJ1-2,CASSLEGAVGRGGEYGYTF,TGCGCCAGCAGCTTGGAGGGGGCCGTGGGCCGTGGAGGGGAGTATGGCTACACCTTC
TRBV5-1,-,-,17,TRBJ2-6,CASSLGTARSGANVLTF,TGCGCCAGCAGCTTGGGGACAGCGAGATCTGGGGCCAACGTCCTGACTTTC
TRBV6-1,-,-,12,TRBJ2-7,CASSELLYEQYF,TGTGCCAGCAGTGAATTACTCTACGAGCAGTACTTC
TRBV30,-,-,13,TRBJ1-2,CAWSVGQGFGYTF,TGTGCCTGGAGTGTGGGGCAGGGTTTTGGCTACACCTTC
TRBV2,-,once,14,TRBJ2-4,CASSEGGASNIQYF,TGTGCCAGCAGTGAAGGGGGAGCCTCCAACATTCAGTACTTC
TRBV11-2,TRBD2,-,19,TRBJ2-7,CASSSMGLAGGTLLREQYF,TGTGCCAGCAGTTCCATGGGGCTAGCGGGAGGTACTCTCCTTCGGGAGCAGTACTTC
TRBV11-2,-,-,13,TRBJ1-2,CASSLSLGGGYTF,TGTGCCAGCAGCTTAAGTCTAGGGGGAGGCTACACCTTC
TRBV4-1,-,-,17,TRBJ2-1,CASSLRWREPPYNEQFF,TGCGCCAGCAGCCTACGATGGAGGGAGCCCCCCTACAATGAGCAGTTCTTC
TRBV4-1,-,-,13,TRBJ2-7,CASSQERGYEQYF,TGCGCCAGCAGCCAAGAAAGAGGGTACGAGCAGTACTTC
TRBV7-2,TRBD2,-,16,TRBJ2-7,CASSLEGTSGKYEQYF,TGTGCCAGCAGCCTAGAAGGGACTAGCGGGAAATACGAGCAGTACTTC
TRBV19,TRBD2,-,16,TRBJ2-2,CASSRIAGSFTGELFF,TGTGCCAGTAGTCGGATAGCGGGGTCGTTCACCGGGGAGCTGTTTTTT
TRBV12-5,-,-,14,TRBJ2-7,CASGLVGGTYEQYF,TGTGCTAGTGGTTTGGTGGGGGGAACTTACGAGCAGTACTTC
TRBV7-3,TRBD2,-,13,TRBJ2-5,CASSATSRETQYF,TGTGCCAGCAGCGCGACTAGCAGGGAGACCCAGTACTTC
TRBV11-3,-,-,14,TRBJ2-1,CASATSLASDEQFF,TGTGCCAGCGCAACCTCACTAGCATCTGATGAGCAGTTCTTC
TRBV6-1,-,once,16,TRBJ2-2,CASSEGVGVNTGELFF,TGTGCCAGCAGTGAAGGGGTCGGGGTTAACACCGGGGAGCTGTTTTTT
TRBV18,TRBD2,-,13,TRBJ2-3,CASSGTSTDTQYF,TGTGCCAGCAGCGGGACTAGCACAGATACGCAGTATTTT
TRBV11-2,TRBD1,-,13,TRBJ1-1,CASSLDPDREAFF,TGTGCCAGCAGCTTAGACCCGGACAGGGAAGCTTTCTTT
TRBV5-5,TRBD1,-,16,TRBJ1-5,CASSSDRVRSNQPQHF,TGTGCCAGCAGCTCCGACAGGGTTCGGAGCAATCAGCCCCAGCATTTT
TRBV27,TRBD1,-,16,TRBJ2-2,CASSPRTGGRAGELFF,TGTGCCAGCAGTCCCCGGACAGGGGGCCGCGCCGGGGAGCTGTTTTTT
TRBV5-1,TRBD1,-,14,TRBJ2-7,CASSRDSNTYEQYF,TGCGCCAGCAGCCGGGACAGTAACACCTACGAGCAGTACTTC
TRBV9,TRBD1,-,18,TRBJ2-6,CASSALGQVAPGANVLTF,TGTGCCAGCAGCGCCCTGGGACAGGTTGCCCCTGGGGCCAACGTCCTGACTTTC
TRBV2,-,-,11,TRBJ2-7,CASSEHYEQYF,TGTGCCAGCAGTGAACACTACGAGCAGTACTTC